The entry that follows covers one T cell receptor (beta chain) sequence. A read error may be the cause here, since a much bigger clone is one base away. This record belongs to a study of molecular identifiers for immune sequencing clone quantification. CDR1 is SGHVS, CDR2 FNYEAQ, per germline. The CDR3 consists of 16 residues. TCRdb independently ran MiXCR on the PCR reads; one entry per CDR3 protein. The sample carries about 300,000 distinct CDR3 sequences, roughly 23% recorded once. This chain links TRBV7-6 with TRBJ2-5, with unresolved D. Sequenced input: naive CD8+ T cells from blood, with Jurkat cell RNA spiked in. Subset noted: FACS-sorted CD8+CD4-CCR7+CD45RA+ naive T cells. The TCR comes from a human donor in good health. Some libraries in this study had Jurkat cell RNA spiked in. The CDR3: CASSLVGHSQQEAQYF. The CDR3 nucleotides are TGTGCCAGCAGCTTAGTGGGTCATTCACAACAAGAGGCCCAGTACTTC.